This T cell receptor (beta chain) was identified in a study of T cells of healthy individuals. TCRdb called the 5' RACE reads again in MiXCR, with one record for every CDR3 protein. Of about 53,000 distinct CDR3 sequences in the sample, roughly 15% are singletons; the top ten hold about 16%. V was pared by 6 bases and J by 0 bases, with 13 bases of the junction left unmatched. Per germline, CDR1 DFQATT and CDR2 SNEGSKA (reference sequence). The length of the CDR3 is 17 residues. This clonotype appeared many times. This clonotype originated in a human donor in good health. The J gene is TRBJ2-3, the V gene TRBV20-1, with TRBD2 identical over 9 bases. CDR3 in DNA: TGCAGTGCCCGGACCCCTAGCGGGATGGTGAGCACAGATACGCAGTATTTT. This gives the protein CSARTPSGMVSTDTQYF.